The 16 T cell receptor beta chains below all came from one sample that was sequenced in a study of cytomegalovirus exposure and HLA in healthy donors (dated by TCRdb to 2016 to 2017). The library was prepared using the immunoSEQ multiplex PCR assay. For the multiplex PCR, a mixture combining 60 forward primers for TCR Vbeta segments and 13 reverse primers for TCR Jbeta segments was used. Not all clones reach the TCRdb copy of this immuneACCESS table, which keeps in-frame sequences only. Checked studies attribute under half of the gap to unresolved V genes and leave the rest unexplained. Within this sample are some 130,000 clones, with 65% to 80% of them counted one time only. The top ten constitute around 3% of the sample. Material: PBMCs. Receptor source: a man between 40 and 49 years old in good health and CMV-seronegative.

This chain joins TRBV7-3 and TRBJ1-1, with no clear D. Germline assignment: CDR1 SGHTA and CDR2 FQGTGA. CDR3 length: 13 residues. Deletions cut 4 bases from V and 2 bases from J, with 8 bases between. This CDR3 reads CASSSQSNTEAFF. The CDR3 coding sequence is TGTGCCAGCAGCTCACAGAGTAACACTGAAGCTTTCTTT.

This chain links TRBV2 with TRBJ1-2; D gene uncertain. CDR1 SNHLY and CDR2 FYNNEI come from the germline V gene. This CDR3 region has 13 residues. Trimming took off 8 bases at V and 3 bases at J, with 13 bases between the two ends. The chain's CDR3 is CASAIDGYYGYTF. The CDR3 bases are TGTGCCAGCGCAATCGACGGGTACTATGGCTACACCTTC.

The V and J genes are TRBV4-3 and TRBJ2-3; D is possibly TRBD1 (5 bases). Trimming shortened V by 0 bases and J by 4 bases, and 17 bases separated the two germline ends. This CDR3 comprises 17 residues. CDR1 is LGHNA, CDR2 YSLEER, per germline. The CDR3 region has the DNA TGCGCCAGCAGCCAAGAGGGGCCCGAATTAGGGGCAGATACGCAGTATTTT. The encoded protein is CASSQEGPELGADTQYF.

This chain joins TRBV6-1 and TRBJ2-7, with TRBD2 matching 11 bases. The germline CDR1 and CDR2 sequences are MNHNS and SASEGT. The trim removed 6 bases at V and 3 bases at J, leaving 4 bases unmatched. The CDR3 runs 14 residues. CDR3 DNA: TGTGCCAGCAGGCAGCTAGCGGGGGGCTACGAGCAGTACTTC. It yields the protein CASRQLAGGYEQYF.

The gene calls are TRBV5-1 and TRBJ2-2; perhaps TRBD1 as D (6 bases). Germline CDR1 SGHRS, CDR2 YFSETQ. This CDR3 has 15 residues. V shed 5 bases and J shed 0 bases, with 11 bases lying between them. CDR3 loop: CASRPQGTNTGELFF. CDR3 coding DNA: TGCGCCAGCAGGCCACAGGGAACGAACACCGGGGAGCTGTTTTTT. Variable domain in full (rest from reference TRBV5-1 and TRBJ2-2): KAGVTQTPRYLIKTRGQQVTLSCSPISGHRSVSWYQQTPGQGLQFLFEYFSETQRNKGNFPGRFSGRQFSNSRSEMNVSTLELGDSALYLCASRPQGTNTGELFFGEGSRLTVL.

The V call is TRBV6-1, the J call TRBJ2-5; D is unclear. V lost 2 bases, J lost 5 bases, and 12 bases lay in between. Germline V CDR1 and CDR2: MNHNS, SASEGT. This CDR3 spans 14 amino acids. The CDR3 DNA sequence: TGTGCCAGCAGTGAATCCGGTTTCGGGGAGACCCAGTACTTC. This sequence encodes CASSESGFGETQYF.

This clone was counted once. CDR3 amino acids: CASTPWTGNTEAFF. DNA for the CDR3: TGTGCCAGCACCCCCTGGACAGGAAACACTGAAGCTTTCTTT. The genes are TRBV11-1 and TRBJ1-1, with 7 nucleotides matching TRBD1. Germline CDR1 SGHAT, CDR2 FQDESV (reference sequence). Trimming removed 7 bases from V and 2 bases from J; junction bases left unmatched: 7. The CDR3 spans 14 residues. Full variable domain (rest looked up from reference TRBV11-1 and TRBJ1-1): EAEVAQSPRYKITEKSQAVAFWCDPISGHATLYWYRQILGQGPELLVQFQDESVVDDSQLPKDRFSAERLKGVDSTLKIQPAELGDSAMYLCASTPWTGNTEAFFGQGTRLTVV.

This clone was detected once. This chain links TRBV28 with TRBJ2-1; D may be TRBD2 (7 bases). The germline V gene has CDR1 MDHEN and CDR2 SYDVKM. Between the trimmed V and J ends, which lost 10 bases and 5 bases, there was a span of 21 bases. The CDR3 loop spans 15 amino acids. CDR3 protein: CATLLGASGDNEQFF. The CDR3 DNA reads as TGTGCCACTCTCCTGGGGGCTAGCGGAGACAATGAGCAGTTCTTC.

The chain couples TRBV20-1 to TRBJ2-3, with 10 bases lining up with TRBD2. V lost 4 bases to trimming and J lost 15 bases; unmatched junction nucleotides: 7. This CDR3 spans 11 amino acids. In germline, CDR1 is DFQATT, CDR2 SNEGSKA (reference sequence). The CDR3 DNA reads TGCAGTGCTACAACTAGCGGGATTGCATATTTT. It translates to CSATTSGIAYF.

CDR3 nucleotides: TGTGCCAGCAGGGACACAGCCGTGGGGGAGCAGTACTTC. It yields the protein CASRDTAVGEQYF. This rearrangement joins TRBV25-1 to TRBJ2-7; TRBD1 might be the D (5 bases). Germline V gene data show CDR1 as MGHDK and CDR2 as SYGVNS. The CDR3 length is 13 residues. Trimming stripped 6 bases from V and 7 bases from J, with 16 bases between.

The chain joins TRBV19 to TRBJ1-5; 11 nucleotides match TRBD1. This CDR3 has 18 residues. Germline assignment: CDR1 LNHDA and CDR2 SQIVND (reference sequence). V lost 5 bases, J lost 7 bases, and 16 bases stayed unmatched. CDR3 sequence: CASSVSHWTGGALQPQHF. CDR3 DNA sequence: TGTGCCAGTAGTGTCTCACATTGGACAGGGGGCGCGTTGCAGCCCCAGCATTTT.

This clone is medium-sized in the sample. V and J are TRBV5-5 and TRBJ1-6; a weak D match, TRBD1 (6 bases). This CDR3 contains 14 residues. CDR1 and CDR2 (germline): SGHKS, YYEKEE (reference sequence). V was cut by 0 bases and J by 9 bases, with 10 bases left in between. CDR3 loop: CASSLGTGSSPLHF. For the CDR3, the DNA is TGTGCCAGCAGCTTGGGCACAGGGAGTTCACCCCTCCACTTT.

V usage is TRBV11-3 and J usage is TRBJ2-2; no clear D gene. The length of the CDR3 is 13 residues. CDR1 is SGHNT, CDR2 YENEEA, per germline. Trimming left V 5 bases short and J 4 bases short, with 8 bases between. The CDR3 coding sequence is TGTGCCAGCAGCCCCGAGAGCACCGGGGAGCTGTTTTTT. It codes for CASSPESTGELFF.

This sequence joins TRBV6-1 and TRBJ2-3; TRBD1 is a possible D gene (6 bases). CDR1 MNHNS and CDR2 SASEGT come from the germline V gene. V was clipped by 6 bases and J by 4 bases, with 11 bases between them. The CDR3 runs 13 residues. The CDR3 loop reads CASRGAISDTQYF. In DNA form, the CDR3 reads TGTGCCAGCAGGGGGGCGATCTCAGATACGCAGTATTTT.

CDR3 residues: CASSLGDSSEKLFF. DNA for the CDR3: TGTGCCAGCAGCCTTGGGGACTCCAGCGAAAAACTGTTTTTT. The chain combines TRBV7-9 with TRBJ1-4, with D perhaps matching TRBD1 (5 bases). The CDR3 has 14 amino acids. Per the germline V gene, CDR1 is SEHNR and CDR2 is FQNEAQ (reference sequence). Trimming removed 5 bases from V and 8 bases from J, with 15 bases in between.

This rearrangement joins TRBV5-4 to TRBJ2-7, with D tentatively TRBD1 (6 bases). This CDR3 has 14 residues. The germline V gene encodes CDR1 SGHNT and CDR2 YYREEE (reference sequence). The V gene lost 5 bases and the J gene lost 5 bases, with 17 bases spanning the gap. The CDR3 bases are TGTGCCAGCAGTCCTCCAGGGGCCCCCCACGAGCAGTACTTC. Amino acid sequence: CASSPPGAPHEQYF.